The rows below give T cell receptor beta chains drawn from one sample of a study of cytomegalovirus exposure and HLA in healthy donors. Sequencing was performed with immunoSEQ multiplex PCR; in TCRdb, only in-frame clones are kept and a portion is missing. The table has roughly 180,000 clones, over 60% seen once; the top ten hold 0.6% to 0.95%. What was sequenced was PBMCs. The origin of the receptors is a female donor in good health and CMV-seronegative. Each CDR3 is given with its conserved first and last residue. D genes are given only for firm matches. Clone size is stated in some rows and not others, as once, few, many or a class when expanded.

DNA: TGTGCCAGCAGCGCCGGGAACTCCTACGAGCAGTACTTC
CDR3: CASSAGNSYEQYF
J: TRBJ2-7
V: TRBV9
size: -
D: -

DNA: TGTGCCAGCAGTGAAATTTCTGGGTCGGGCACTGAAGCTTTCTTT
CDR3: CASSEISGSGTEAFF
J: TRBJ1-1
V: TRBV6-1
size: -
D: -

DNA: TGTGCCAGCAGTATACAGCAATATAAACAGGGAAGAAGGACAGATACGCAGTATTTT
CDR3: CASSIQQYKQGRRTDTQYF
J: TRBJ2-3
V: TRBV27
size: few
D: -

DNA: TGTGCCAGCAGTTTCCCCCGCGGGACCGGGGAGCTGTTTTTT
CDR3: CASSFPRGTGELFF
J: TRBJ2-2
V: TRBV6-5
size: -
D: -

DNA: TGTGCCAGCAGCCAAGATAAAGGGACAAGGTCTTCCTTC
CDR3: CASSQDKGTRSSF
J: TRBJ2-7
V: TRBV4-2
size: -
D: -

DNA: TGTGCCAGCAGCTTGTTCAGGGTTAACTATGGCTACACCTTC
CDR3: CASSLFRVNYGYTF
J: TRBJ1-2
V: TRBV5-7
size: -
D: -

DNA: TGTGCCAGTAGTAGAGGCCAGGGGTTGGGCACAGATACGCAGTATTTT
CDR3: CASSRGQGLGTDTQYF
J: TRBJ2-3
V: TRBV19
size: -
D: -

DNA: TGTGCCAGCGGCCAAGGCGGGGTGCCTCAGCCCCAGCATTTT
CDR3: CASGQGGVPQPQHF
J: TRBJ1-5
V: TRBV2
size: -
D: -

DNA: TGTGCCAGCAGCTTAAGGGAGACCTACAATGAGCAGTTCTTC
CDR3: CASSLRETYNEQFF
J: TRBJ2-1
V: TRBV5-4
size: -
D: -

DNA: TGTGCCACCAACGCCTCTCCGGGACAGGGGGGCACAGATACGCAGTATTTT
CDR3: CATNASPGQGGTDTQYF
J: TRBJ2-3
V: TRBV10-3
size: -
D: TRBD1